This TCR beta chain originates from a study of regulatory and conventional T cells in RAG deficiency. CDR1 is SNHLY, CDR2 FYNNEI, per germline. This CDR3 spans 14 amino acids. Trimming at V came to 6 bases and at J to 6 bases, leaving 7 bases not matched to a gene. Conventional CD4+ T cells were sorted from blood as CD25-low CD127-high cells. In its sample, this clone was seen once. This table comes from immunoSEQ multiplex PCR, and its TCRdb copy is limited to in-frame clones, with some not included. The table shows around 30,000 clones, with roughly 95% occurring only once. The same sample was also used in a study of regulatory T cells. That study adds: Primers: 52 TRBV forward and 13 TRBJ reverse. In patients, unique TRB V-J pairs were restricted and V/J usage skewed, especially in Tregs.

The receptor was isolated from a human donor in good health. Sequenced sample: CD25- CD4+ T cells sorted from blood. V is TRBV2 and J is TRBJ2-1; 8 bases fit TRBD2. The DNA for the CDR3 is TGTGCCAGCAGCCAGCGGGGGCAGGGCAATGAGCAGTTCTTC. Its protein product is CASSQRGQGNEQFF.